Presented here are 3 T cell receptor beta chains from one specimen sequenced in a study of cytomegalovirus exposure and HLA in healthy donors. PCR amplification relied on 60 Vbeta primers (plus 13 Jbeta primers). The data were produced by immunoSEQ multiplex PCR, yet TCRdb's version contains in-frame clones alone and is incomplete. The sample has about 140,000 clones; approximately 80% are singletons. The specimen sequenced was PBMCs. The source is a female donor in good health and CMV-seronegative.

This sequence joins TRBV30 and TRBJ2-7, with 12 bases aligning to TRBD2. Germline trimming cut 3 bases from V and 5 bases from J; bases unmatched to any gene: 5. The CDR3 contains 14 residues. CDR1 is GTSNPN and CDR2 is SVGIG in the germline V gene (reference sequence). For the CDR3, the DNA is TGTGCCTGGAGACAGACTAGCGGGAGCCACGAGCAGTACTTC. This translates into CAWRQTSGSHEQYF. Drawing the rest from reference TRBV30 and TRBJ2-7, the complete variable domain is SQTIHQWPATLVQPVGSPLSLECTVEGTSNPNLYWYRQAAGRGLQLLFYSVGIGQISSEVPQNLSASRPQDRQFILSSKKLLLSDSGFYLCAWRQTSGSHEQYFGPGTRLTVT.

This chain connects TRBV11-2 to TRBJ1-4, with a weak D call TRBD1 (5 bases). Deletions cut 0 bases from V and 8 bases from J, with 19 bases between. CDR3 length: 17 residues. Germline V gene sequence: CDR1 SGHAT, CDR2 FQNNGV. The CDR3 sequence is CASSLDLQVLGEEKLFF. CDR3 in DNA: TGTGCCAGCAGCTTAGATTTACAGGTCCTTGGAGAGGAAAAACTGTTTTTT.

This chain uses TRBV6-1 with TRBJ2-2, with 8 bases identical to TRBD1. The V segment lost 4 bases and the J segment 1 base; nucleotides outside the gene matches: 2. This CDR3 contains 15 residues. Germline CDR1 reads MNHNS; CDR2 reads SASEGT. The CDR3 nucleotides read TGTGCCAGCAGTGGGACAGGGAAGAACACCGGGGAGCTGTTTTTT. Amino acid sequence: CASSGTGKNTGELFF.